This entry is about one TCR beta chain. Its specificity is not known. The data were taken from a study of blood T cells in healthy people across ages. For the second PCR, which ran for about 7 to 11 cycles, a sample-barcoded 5' primer and a J-beta primer mix were used. The authors tagged each cDNA molecule using a template-switch adaptor with 12 random nucleotides. TCRdb called the 5' RACE reads again in MiXCR, with one record for every CDR3 protein. The sample includes nearly 800,000 distinct CDR3 sequences, around 25% of them seen just once. The ends lost 4 bases at V and 2 bases at J; junction bases unmatched: 5. This CDR3 has 15 amino acids. The germline V gene has CDR1 SQVTM and CDR2 ANQGSEA. Regarding the study as a whole: The recorded TCR beta diversity per million T cells decreased in a roughly linear manner with age.

These same data were also listed under a study on T cells of mothers and their children. As that study records: Related mother-child pairs showed slightly higher but non-significant overlap than unrelated pairs.

The chain couples TRBV29-1 to TRBJ1-2, with TRBD1 matching 12 bases. The sequence derives from a boy between 10 and 17 years old in good health. Sample: blood. The CDR3 sequence is CSVVGTGGSNYGYTF. The CDR3 region has the DNA TGCAGCGTTGTAGGGACAGGGGGCTCGAACTATGGCTACACCTTC.